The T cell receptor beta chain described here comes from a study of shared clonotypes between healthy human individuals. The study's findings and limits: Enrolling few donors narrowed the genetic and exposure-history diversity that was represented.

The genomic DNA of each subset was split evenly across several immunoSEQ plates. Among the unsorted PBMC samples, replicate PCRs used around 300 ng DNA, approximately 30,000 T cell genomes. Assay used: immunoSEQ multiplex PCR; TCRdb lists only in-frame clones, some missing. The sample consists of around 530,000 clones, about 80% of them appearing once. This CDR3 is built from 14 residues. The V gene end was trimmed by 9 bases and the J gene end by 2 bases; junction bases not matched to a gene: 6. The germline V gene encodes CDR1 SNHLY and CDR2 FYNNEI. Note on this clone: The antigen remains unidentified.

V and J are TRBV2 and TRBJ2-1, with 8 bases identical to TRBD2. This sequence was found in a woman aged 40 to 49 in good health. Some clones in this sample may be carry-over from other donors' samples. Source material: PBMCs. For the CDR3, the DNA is TGTGCCAGGGGGTTTAGCGGGGCCTACAATGAGCAGTTCTTC. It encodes CARGFSGAYNEQFF.